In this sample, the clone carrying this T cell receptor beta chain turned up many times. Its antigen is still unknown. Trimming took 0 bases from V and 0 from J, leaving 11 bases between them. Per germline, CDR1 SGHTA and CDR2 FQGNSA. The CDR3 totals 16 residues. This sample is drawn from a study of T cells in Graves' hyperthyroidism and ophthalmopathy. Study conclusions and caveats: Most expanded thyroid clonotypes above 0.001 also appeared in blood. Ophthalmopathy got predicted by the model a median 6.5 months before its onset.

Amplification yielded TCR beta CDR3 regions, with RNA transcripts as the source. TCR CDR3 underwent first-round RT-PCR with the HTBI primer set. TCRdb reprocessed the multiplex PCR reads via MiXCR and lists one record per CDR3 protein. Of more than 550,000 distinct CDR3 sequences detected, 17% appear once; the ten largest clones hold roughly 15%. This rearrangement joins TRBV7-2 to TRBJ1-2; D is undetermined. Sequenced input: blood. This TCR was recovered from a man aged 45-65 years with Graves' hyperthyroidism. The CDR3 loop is CASSLAPALANYGYTF. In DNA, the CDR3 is TGTGCCAGCAGCTTAGCGCCGGCCTTAGCTAACTATGGCTACACCTTC. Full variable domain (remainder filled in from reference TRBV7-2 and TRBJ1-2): GAGVSQSPSNKVTEKGKDVELRCDPISGHTALYWYRQSLGQGLEFLIYFQGNSAPDKSGLPSDRFSAERTGGSVSTLTIQRTQQEDSAVYLCASSLAPALANYGYTFGSGTRLTVV.